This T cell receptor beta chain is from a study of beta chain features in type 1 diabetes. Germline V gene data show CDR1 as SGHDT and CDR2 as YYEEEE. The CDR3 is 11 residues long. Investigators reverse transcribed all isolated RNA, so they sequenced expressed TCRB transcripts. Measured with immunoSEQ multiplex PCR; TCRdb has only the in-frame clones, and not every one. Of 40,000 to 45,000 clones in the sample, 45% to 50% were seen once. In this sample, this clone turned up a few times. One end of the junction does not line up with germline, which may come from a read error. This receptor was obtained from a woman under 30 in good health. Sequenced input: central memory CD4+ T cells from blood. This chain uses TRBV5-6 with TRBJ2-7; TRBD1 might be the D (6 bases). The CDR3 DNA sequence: TGTGCCAGCAGCACCAGGGACATAGAGGACTTC. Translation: CASSTRDIEDF. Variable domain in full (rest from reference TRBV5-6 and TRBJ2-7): DAGVTQSPTHLIKTRGQQVTLRCSPKSGHDTVSWYQQALGQGPQFIFQYYEEEERQRGNFPDRFSGHQFPNYSSELNVNALLLGDSALYLCASSTRDIEDFGPGTRLTVT.